Sequencing of this TCR beta chain was carried out in a study of T cell repertoires in cytomegalovirus infection. TCRdb reprocessed the reads via MiXCR and lists one record per CDR3 protein. This table has nearly 70,000 distinct CDR3 sequences, 22% appearing once. As regards this clonotype: Its antigen is undetermined.

The TCR originated in a human donor in good health (CMV status not recorded). Some clones in this sample may be carry-over from other donors' samples. Sequenced material: PBMCs, sequenced either directly or after in vitro stimulation (not recorded which).

This CDR3 is CASSKTGGGEKLFF. CDR3 sequence (DNA): TGTGCCAGCAGCAAAACAGGGGGAGGTGAAAAACTGTTTTTT. V is TRBV6-5 and J is TRBJ1-4; TRBD1 matches at 8 bases. Germline loops: CDR1 MNHEY, CDR2 SVGAGI. This CDR3 has 14 residues. V dropped 6 bases and J dropped 7; count of bases not matched to a gene: 7.